The clone carrying this T cell receptor (beta chain) was seen more than once but under ten times. Germline CDR1 reads SGHVS; CDR2 reads FQNEAQ. Trimming took 5 bases from V and 5 from J, leaving 10 bases between them. The CDR3 loop spans 13 amino acids. Libraries were prepared by immunoSEQ multiplex PCR; TCRdb keeps only in-frame clonotypes and omits some of them. This repertoire shows about 130,000 clones, 89% found once; its top ten account for 6.3%. This entry comes from a study of T cell responses to AZD1222 COVID-19 vaccine. The chain couples TRBV7-8 to TRBJ1-5; D is undetermined. The starting material was peripheral blood, obtained on day 0 of AZD1222 vaccination. The receptor was derived from an adult in good health. In DNA, the CDR3 is TGTGCCAGCAGCCACTTAGGAGATCAGCCCCAGCATTTT. Its protein product is CASSHLGDQPQHF.